This entry describes one T cell receptor (beta chain). Produced via immunoSEQ multiplex PCR; TCRdb's table is partial and in-frame only. Of roughly 58,000 clones detected, around nine tenths appear once; the ten largest clones hold 0.7% to 0.9%. The data belong to a study of OX40 agonist ivuxolimab in advanced cancers. The wider study: People in dose escalation had one of these cancers: hepatocellular carcinoma, melanoma, renal cell or head and neck cancer. A mean age of around 63 years, range roughly 20 to 79, was recorded, and roughly 80% were male.

Trimming took 0 bases from V and 1 from J, leaving 7 bases between them. The CDR3 totals 15 residues. Germline-derived CDR1 and CDR2 are SGHRS and YFSETQ. A history of autoimmune disease or systemic immunosuppression excluded patients. This specimen consisted of CD4+ or CD8+ T cells sorted from blood, obtained in a trial of the OX40 agonist ivuxolimab. This TCR was sampled from an adult with an advanced solid tumor such as melanoma, head and neck, liver or kidney cancer. The chain has TRBV5-1 and TRBJ2-2; D uncertain. DNA of the CDR3: TGCGCCAGCAGCTTGGTGTCGGGGAACACCGGGGAGCTGTTTTTT. Encoded protein: CASSLVSGNTGELFF.